A single sample is the source of the 14 T cell receptor beta chains below, sequenced in a study of identical twins. TCRdb recomputed calls from the 5' RACE reads with MiXCR, one row per CDR3 protein. The table has 700,000 or so distinct CDR3 sequences, 8.5% to 9.5% seen once. These same data were also listed under a study on yellow fever vaccine responses in identical twins.

Sequenced input: PBMCs. These receptor sequences come from a woman aged 18-29 years in good health.

The chain recombines TRBV18 with TRBJ2-7; 8 bases match TRBD1. The ends lost 4 bases at V and 5 bases at J; junction bases unmatched: 10. The CDR3 is made up of 15 amino acids. Looked up from germline, CDR1 is KGHSH and CDR2 is LQKENI. CDR3 in amino acids: CASSLTGGLLDEQYF. CDR3 bases: TGTGCCAGCTCACTCACAGGGGGACTCCTGGACGAGCAGTACTTC.

This clonotype was observed a handful of times. J is TRBJ2-5 and V is TRBV20-1; TRBD1 aligns across 8 bases. Unmatched junction bases numbered 13, after V lost 6 bases and J lost 7 bases. Per the germline V gene, CDR1 is DFQATT and CDR2 is SNEGSKA (reference sequence). The CDR3 extends over 14 amino acids. CDR3 DNA: TGCAGTGCCGACAGGACAGGGCTCACAGGGACCCAGTACTTC. This gives the protein CSADRTGLTGTQYF.

The V and J genes are TRBV6-1 and TRBJ1-1; weak D call: TRBD1 (5 bases). There are 17 residues in the CDR3. Trimming took off 6 bases at V and 3 bases at J, with 23 bases between the two ends. Germline CDR1 reads MNHNS; CDR2 reads SASEGT. The CDR3 reads CASRDPSMGGRDTEAFF. In DNA form, the CDR3 reads TGTGCCAGCAGGGATCCAAGCATGGGGGGTCGGGACACTGAAGCTTTCTTT.

This clonotype has only a few counts. The chain employs TRBV6-1 and TRBJ2-7; 7 nucleotides agree with TRBD1. The germline V gene encodes CDR1 MNHNS and CDR2 SASEGT. The CDR3 totals 13 residues. J lost 0 bases, V lost 7 bases, and 3 bases had no gene match. The CDR3 region is CASNRGLSYEQYF. The DNA of the CDR3 is TGTGCCAGCAACAGGGGTCTCTCCTACGAGCAGTACTTC.

The CDR3 sequence is CATQGRGANTDTQYF. The DNA for the CDR3 is TGTGCCACGCAGGGGCGGGGGGCCAACACAGATACGCAGTATTTT. The V gene is TRBV10-3, the J gene TRBJ2-3; 8 nucleotides agree with TRBD2. V gave up 10 bases and J gave up 2 bases; unmatched junction bases: 11. The CDR3 is 15 amino acids. Germline V gives CDR1 ENHRY, CDR2 SYGVKD.

There are a few counts of this clonotype. The chain recombines TRBV6-5 with TRBJ1-1; no firm D call. V gave up 0 bases and J gave up 2 bases, with 10 bases separating them. CDR1 and CDR2 (germline): MNHEY, SVGAGI. The CDR3 runs 15 residues. The CDR3 region is CASSYSGPSNTEAFF. The CDR3 nucleotides are TGTGCCAGCAGTTACTCGGGTCCCAGTAACACTGAAGCTTTCTTT.

This clonotype was seen at least ten times. This chain connects TRBV6-1 to TRBJ1-2, with TRBD1 as a possible D gene (6 bases). Per germline, CDR1 MNHNS and CDR2 SASEGT. The V end was cut by 2 bases, the J end by 5 bases, with 12 bases between. The CDR3 contains 14 residues. CDR3 sequence: CASSEPGAVYGYTF. In nucleotides, the CDR3 is TGTGCCAGCAGTGAACCGGGGGCTGTTTATGGCTACACCTTC.

In this sample, this clonotype turned up a few times. CDR3 coding DNA: TGTGCCAGCAGCTCTAGACTAGCGGATTCCTACGAGCAGTACTTC. Its translation: CASSSRLADSYEQYF. The V and J genes are TRBV11-2 and TRBJ2-7, with 9 bases aligning to TRBD2. The CDR3 covers 15 residues. CDR1 SGHAT and CDR2 FQNNGV come from the germline V gene. The ends lost 4 bases at V and 1 base at J; junction bases unmatched: 5.

This clonotype was seen only a few times. The V call is TRBV9, the J call TRBJ2-3, with a tentative D call TRBD2 (6 bases). V lost 4 bases to trimming and J lost 3 bases, with 18 bases between them. Germline assignment: CDR1 SGDLS and CDR2 YYNGEE. The CDR3 has 16 amino acids. CDR3 region: CASSSPTGGPTDTQYF. DNA of the CDR3: TGTGCCAGCAGCAGCCCCACTGGAGGGCCAACAGATACGCAGTATTTT.

This clonotype was recorded many times. The chain employs TRBV4-3 and TRBJ2-3; D perhaps matches TRBD2 (6 bases). V dropped 5 bases and J dropped 0 bases, with 12 bases sitting between them. CDR1 is LGHNA and CDR2 is YSLEER in the germline V gene. The CDR3 is 15 residues long. The CDR3 is CASSYVGGSTDTQYF. CDR3 coding DNA: TGCGCCAGCAGCTACGTCGGGGGTAGCACAGATACGCAGTATTTT.

This sequence joins TRBV12-3 or TRBV12-4 and TRBJ1-1; D is unresolved. Trimming took 6 bases from V and 0 from J, leaving 8 bases between them. The CDR3 spans 13 residues. DNA of the CDR3: TGTGCCAGCAGGTCCGGGGTGAACACTGAAGCTTTCTTT. Translated, it gives CASRSGVNTEAFF.

This clonotype was counted ten times or more. This chain joins TRBV5-1 and TRBJ1-1; a weak D match, TRBD1 (5 bases). CDR1 and CDR2 from the germline V gene are SGHRS and YFSETQ. This CDR3 is 15 amino acids long. V gave up 0 bases and J gave up 6 bases, with 15 bases separating them. The CDR3 is CASSLAGGSHPEAFF. CDR3 DNA sequence: TGCGCCAGCAGCTTGGCTGGGGGGTCGCACCCTGAAGCTTTCTTT. Variable domain in full (rest from reference TRBV5-1 and TRBJ1-1): KAGVTQTPRYLIKTRGQQVTLSCSPISGHRSVSWYQQTPGQGLQFLFEYFSETQRNKGNFPGRFSGRQFSNSRSEMNVSTLELGDSALYLCASSLAGGSHPEAFFGQGTRLTVV.

CDR3 DNA: TGTGCCAGCAGCTCGGGACAAGGGGGCCGTACGCAGTATTTT. This translates into CASSSGQGGRTQYF. The V call is TRBV2, the J call TRBJ2-3, with TRBD1 matching 7 bases. Per the germline V gene, CDR1 is SNHLY and CDR2 is FYNNEI. Trimming cost V 6 bases and J 8 bases; bases outside gene matches: 11. The CDR3 contains 14 residues.

This clonotype was seen a handful of times. The chain is built from TRBV5-1 and TRBJ2-5; the match to TRBD2 covers 8 bases. Unmatched junction bases numbered 9, after V lost 6 bases and J lost 5 bases. Per the germline V gene, CDR1 is SGHRS and CDR2 is YFSETQ. The CDR3 has 14 residues. CDR3 residues: CASNGGADGETQYF. The CDR3, as DNA: TGCGCCAGCAACGGGGGGGCCGACGGGGAGACCCAGTACTTC.